These T cell receptor beta chains were read from a single sample in a study of metastatic and nonmetastatic thyroid tumors. TCRdb re-called clones from the PCR reads using MiXCR. The sample contains 23,000 or so clones, about 28% of which appear only once. The sample consisted of tumor tissue. Receptors originate from a male donor with papillary thyroid cancer or a benign thyroid nodule (not recorded which). Some clones in this sample may be carry-over from other donors' samples. Each CDR3 is given with its conserved first and last residue. The D gene is left open where the match is weak. The size field is filled for only some rows; it gives once, few, many or a size class.

clone size	J gene	V gene	D gene	CDR3 protein	CDR3 DNA
NA	TRBJ1-2	TRBV9	NA	CASSVSGYGYTF	TGTGCCAGCAGCGTAAGTGGATATGGCTACACCTTC
NA	TRBJ2-2	TRBV24-1	NA	CATSDLSFSWENTGELFF	TGTGCCACCAGTGATCTTAGCTTTAGCTGGGAGAACACCGGGGAGCTGTTTTTT
NA	TRBJ1-6	TRBV9	NA	CASSVSFGKGNSPLHF	TGTGCCAGCAGCGTAAGTTTTGGAAAGGGGAATTCACCCCTCCACTTT
few	TRBJ2-3	TRBV6-1	TRBD1	CASSDHPGQGGNSDTQYF	TGTGCCAGCAGTGACCACCCGGGACAGGGTGGGAATTCAGATACGCAGTATTTT
few	TRBJ1-2	TRBV27	NA	CASSLILGWGYTF	TGTGCCAGCAGTTTAATTTTGGGATGGGGCTACACCTTC
few	TRBJ2-1	TRBV13	NA	CASSYRGRTDFEQFF	TGTGCCAGCAGCTATAGGGGGAGGACGGACTTTGAGCAGTTCTTC
many	TRBJ1-1	TRBV20-1	TRBD1	CSASLGTGETEAFF	TGCAGTGCTAGTCTCGGGACAGGGGAGACTGAAGCTTTCTTT
medium-sized	TRBJ2-7	TRBV2	NA	CASRWGAQNGEQYF	TGTGCCAGCCGATGGGGGGCTCAGAACGGGGAGCAGTACTTC
many	TRBJ1-5	TRBV7-6	NA	CASSLEVGSNQPQHF	TGTGCCAGCAGCTTAGAGGTAGGGAGCAATCAGCCCCAGCATTTT
NA	TRBJ2-7	TRBV11-2	TRBD2	CASSLFGELAGDPPYEQYF	TGTGCCAGCAGCTTATTCGGGGAACTAGCGGGAGACCCTCCTTACGAGCAGTACTTC
few	TRBJ1-2	TRBV28	TRBD1	CASSQGQVAYGYTF	TGTGCCAGCAGCCAAGGACAGGTTGCCTATGGCTACACCTTC
few	TRBJ2-7	TRBV24-1	NA	CAKGGGSSYEQYF	TGTGCCAAAGGAGGCGGTAGCTCCTACGAGCAGTACTTC
NA	TRBJ2-1	TRBV7-3	TRBD1	CASSRGQGTYNEQFF	TGTGCCAGCAGCAGGGGACAGGGGACATACAATGAGCAGTTCTTC